The 12 T cell receptor beta chains below all came from one sample that was sequenced in a study of blood T cell repertoires in COVID-19 (dated by TCRdb to 2019 to 2021). Libraries were made using the immunoSEQ multiplex PCR assay. Held by TCRdb, this immuneACCESS table contains in-frame sequences only and omits some clones. Under half of the omission traces to an unresolved V gene where checked; the cause of the rest is unknown. This sample lists about 200,000 clones; 75% to 90% were detected once. Roughly 30% of the sample belongs to the ten largest clones. The sample consisted of peripheral blood. These receptors were taken from a man in his forties or fifties with acute or convalescent COVID-19.

The chain has TRBV2 and TRBJ2-2, with 7 bases lining up with TRBD2. J lost 1 base, V lost 6 bases, and 5 bases had no gene match. Germline V gene sequence: CDR1 SNHLY, CDR2 FYNNEI. The CDR3 sequence is 15 residues long. The DNA for the CDR3 is TGTGCCAGCAGGACGCTAGCGGTGAACACCGGGGAGCTGTTTTTT. Amino acids: CASRTLAVNTGELFF.

This chain uses TRBV7-9 with TRBJ2-1; no definite D call. The V gene lost 1 base and the J gene lost 4 bases, with 5 bases spanning the gap. CDR1 and CDR2 (germline): SEHNR, FQNEAQ (reference sequence). This CDR3 is 13 amino acids long. Here the CDR3 reads CASSLDRYNEQFF. The CDR3 nucleotides read TGTGCCAGCAGCTTAGATCGGTACAATGAGCAGTTCTTC. Based on the CDR3 plus reference TRBV7-9 and TRBJ2-1, the full variable domain is DTGVSQNPRHKITKRGQNVTFRCDPISEHNRLYWYRQTLGQGPEFLTYFQNEAQLEKSRLLSDRFSAERPKGSFSTLEIQRTEQGDSAMYLCASSLDRYNEQFFGPGTRLTVL.

In DNA, the CDR3 is TGTGCCAGCAGTTCCCTCTCGACAGGACGCACTGAAGCTTTCTTT. It yields the protein CASSSLSTGRTEAFF. The V call is TRBV6-2 or TRBV6-3, the J call TRBJ1-1; D possibly corresponds to TRBD1 (6 bases). Germline V CDR1 and CDR2: MNHEY, SVGEGT. The CDR3 totals 15 residues. Trimming removed 4 bases from V and 4 bases from J, with 16 bases in between.

The J gene is TRBJ2-5, the V gene TRBV3-1 (or the pseudogene TRBV3-2); D perhaps matches TRBD1 (6 bases). This CDR3 spans 13 amino acids. V lost 4 bases and J lost 5, with 11 bases in between. Germline V lookup: CDR1 LGHDT, CDR2 YNNKEL (reference sequence). The CDR3 DNA sequence: TGTGCCAGCAGCCTAGACAGGTCGGAGACCCAGTACTTC. This codes for CASSLDRSETQYF.

This sequence joins TRBV19 and TRBJ2-1; 14 bases match TRBD2. V lost 5 bases to trimming and J lost 6 bases; unmatched junction nucleotides: 12. This CDR3 is built from 18 residues. Germline V lookup: CDR1 LNHDA, CDR2 SQIVND (reference sequence). CDR3 protein: CASSSLWTSGGTLNEQFF. The DNA of the CDR3 is TGTGCCAGTAGTTCGCTCTGGACTAGCGGGGGGACCCTCAATGAGCAGTTCTTC.

This sequence joins TRBV29-1 and TRBJ2-5; TRBD1 aligns across 7 bases. Germline V CDR1 and CDR2: SQVTM, ANQGSEA. The CDR3 contains 13 residues. V shed 4 bases and J 6 bases; nucleotides not matched to a gene: 8. CDR3 in DNA: TGCAGCGTTGCGGTAGGGGGCGAGAAGACCCAGTACTTC. It specifies CSVAVGGEKTQYF.

This clone was seen once. The chain carries TRBV19 and TRBJ1-2; D possibly corresponds to TRBD1 (5 bases). V lost 4 bases and J lost 8, with 20 bases in between. The CDR3 consists of 15 residues. From germline, CDR1 is LNHDA and CDR2 SQIVND (reference sequence). As DNA, the CDR3 is TGTGCCAGTAGTACAATCGACAGCCCCCCAAGAGGCTACACCTTC. Its translation: CASSTIDSPPRGYTF.

V is TRBV3-1 (or the pseudogene TRBV3-2) and J is TRBJ2-7, with no clear D. The CDR3 has 14 amino acids. Deletions cut 0 bases from V and 2 bases from J, with 8 bases between. Germline values: CDR1 LGHDT, CDR2 YNNKEL (reference sequence). The CDR3 DNA is TGTGCCAGCAGCCAAGATGGCAGCGCCTACGAGCAGTACTTC. Translation gives CASSQDGSAYEQYF.

The chain employs TRBV7-9 and TRBJ2-3; D gene uncertain. The CDR3 spans 14 residues. Trimming shortened V by 5 bases and J by 1 base, and 10 bases separated the two germline ends. In germline, CDR1 is SEHNR, CDR2 FQNEAQ (reference sequence). CDR3 protein: CASSQLGGTDTQYF. CDR3 nucleotides: TGTGCCAGCAGCCAACTTGGAGGCACAGATACGCAGTATTTT.

This clone was detected only a few times. V usage is TRBV7-2 and J usage is TRBJ2-7; 7 bases align to TRBD2. Germline V gene data show CDR1 as SGHTA and CDR2 as FQGNSA. Germline trimming cut 5 bases from V and 5 bases from J; bases unmatched to any gene: 12. This CDR3 is 15 amino acids long. The CDR3 sequence is CASSGWRETSDEQYF. CDR3 bases: TGTGCCAGCAGCGGGTGGCGGGAGACGTCTGACGAGCAGTACTTC.

This clone has more than one count but fewer than ten. This chain joins TRBV27 and TRBJ1-5, with D uncertain. V lost 0 bases to trimming and J lost 3 bases, with 12 bases between them. Germline V gene sequence: CDR1 MNHEY, CDR2 SMNVEV (reference sequence). The CDR3 runs 16 residues. The CDR3 nucleotides read TGTGCCAGCAGTTTATCCTCGACTCGGGACAATCAGCCCCAGCATTTT. The encoded protein is CASSLSSTRDNQPQHF.

This chain uses TRBV3-1 (or the pseudogene TRBV3-2) with TRBJ1-1, with D maybe TRBD1 (5 bases). V was pared by 2 bases and J by 7 bases, with 11 bases between. Germline V gives CDR1 LGHDT, CDR2 YNNKEL (reference sequence). CDR3 length equals 13 residues. CDR3 bases: TGTGCCAGCAGCCAATGGGGGAGGGGTGAAGCTTTCTTT. Translated: CASSQWGRGEAFF.